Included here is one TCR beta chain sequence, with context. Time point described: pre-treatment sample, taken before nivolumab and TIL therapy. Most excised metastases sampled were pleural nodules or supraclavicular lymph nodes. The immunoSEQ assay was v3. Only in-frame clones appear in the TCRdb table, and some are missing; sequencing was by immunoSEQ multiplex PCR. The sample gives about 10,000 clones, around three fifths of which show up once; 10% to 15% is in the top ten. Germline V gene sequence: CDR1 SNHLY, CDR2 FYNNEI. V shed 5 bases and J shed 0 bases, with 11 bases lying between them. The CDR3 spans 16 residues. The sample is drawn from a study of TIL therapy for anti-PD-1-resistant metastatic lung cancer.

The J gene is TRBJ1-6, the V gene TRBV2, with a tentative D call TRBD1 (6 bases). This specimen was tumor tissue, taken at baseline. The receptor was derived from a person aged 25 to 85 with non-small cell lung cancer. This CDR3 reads CASSRDTSSYNSPLHF. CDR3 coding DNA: TGTGCCAGCAGTAGGGACACAAGCTCCTATAATTCACCCCTCCACTTT.